The rows below give T cell receptor beta chains drawn from one sample of a study of shared clonotypes between healthy human individuals. Sequencing was performed with immunoSEQ multiplex PCR; in TCRdb, only in-frame clones are kept and a portion is missing. The profile shows millions of clones, approximately 94% of them singletons. The specimen sequenced was naive CD4+ T cells sorted from blood. The receptors come from a man aged 18 to 35 in good health. Both conserved end residues are part of each CDR3. A D gene is named only where the DNA matches it firmly.

V gene: TRBV12-5
D gene: NA
CDR3 protein: CASGLSSTDTQYF

V gene: TRBV10-3
D gene: TRBD1
CDR3 protein: CATTQGAGTEAFF

V gene: TRBV28
D gene: TRBD2
CDR3 protein: CASLGGASYEQYF

V gene: TRBV7-9
D gene: NA
CDR3 protein: CASSLDRVGNTIYF

V gene: TRBV4-3
D gene: NA
CDR3 protein: CASSQEGRHTEAFF

V gene: TRBV10-1
D gene: NA
CDR3 protein: CASSESKEGGTDTQYF

V gene: TRBV28
D gene: TRBD2
CDR3 protein: CASSSGGGRETQYF

V gene: TRBV4-1
D gene: TRBD1
CDR3 protein: CASSRDGQGESEQYF

V gene: TRBV10-2
D gene: TRBD1
CDR3 protein: CASSESTGVSYNEQFF

V gene: TRBV5-4
D gene: TRBD1
CDR3 protein: CASSSTGAGTEAFF

V gene: TRBV18
D gene: NA
CDR3 protein: CASSPLAGDTEAFF